This T cell receptor beta chain was captured in a study of Tregs in tolerant kidney transplant recipients. Clones were sequenced by immunoSEQ multiplex PCR, and TCRdb holds only the in-frame ones, with some missing. The table shows 54,000 or so clones, with roughly nine tenths occurring only once. Mixed chimerism was transient after nonmyeloablative marrow transplants from related graft donors. Thawed PBMCs were FACS-sorted into unstimulated CD4+CD25+CD127- regulatory T cells, CD4+CD25- non-regulatory cells, CD4 and CD8 cells. The CDR3 extends over 13 amino acids. Germline V CDR1 and CDR2: GTSNPN, SVGIG (reference sequence). V was shortened by 0 bases and J by 5 bases, with 7 bases between the two germline ends.

The input for sequencing was CD8+ T cells from blood (PBMCs), taken 24 months after the transplant. The receptor was derived from a human patient who received a combined kidney and bone marrow transplant. Some of the T cells might come from the graft donor. The chain is built from TRBV30 and TRBJ2-2; weak D call: TRBD2 (5 bases). The CDR3 is CAWSVTGTGELFF. In DNA form, the CDR3 reads TGTGCCTGGAGTGTAACGGGGACCGGGGAGCTGTTTTTT.